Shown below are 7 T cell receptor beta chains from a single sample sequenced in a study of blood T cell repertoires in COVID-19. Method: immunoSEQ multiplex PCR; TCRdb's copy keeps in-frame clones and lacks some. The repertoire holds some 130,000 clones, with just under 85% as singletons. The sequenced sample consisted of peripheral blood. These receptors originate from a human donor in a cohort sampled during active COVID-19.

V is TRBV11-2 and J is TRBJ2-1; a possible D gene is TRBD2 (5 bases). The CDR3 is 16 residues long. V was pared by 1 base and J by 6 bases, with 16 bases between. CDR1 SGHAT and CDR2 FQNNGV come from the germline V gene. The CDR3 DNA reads TGTGCCAGCAGCTTAGTTTGGCTAGCAAAGGGCAATGAGCAGTTCTTC. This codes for CASSLVWLAKGNEQFF.

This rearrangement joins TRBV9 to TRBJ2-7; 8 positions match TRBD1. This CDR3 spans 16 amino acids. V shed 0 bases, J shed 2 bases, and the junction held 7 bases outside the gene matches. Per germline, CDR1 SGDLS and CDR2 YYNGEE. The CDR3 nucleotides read TGTGCCAGCAGCGTAGGGACAGGGAAGGGAGCCTACGAGCAGTACTTC. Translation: CASSVGTGKGAYEQYF.

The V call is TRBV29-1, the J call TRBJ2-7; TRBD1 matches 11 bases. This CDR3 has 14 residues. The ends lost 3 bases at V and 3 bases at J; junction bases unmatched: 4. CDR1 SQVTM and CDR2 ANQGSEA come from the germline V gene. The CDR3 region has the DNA TGCAGCGTTGATATCGGGACAGGGGGCTACGAGCAGTACTTC. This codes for CSVDIGTGGYEQYF.

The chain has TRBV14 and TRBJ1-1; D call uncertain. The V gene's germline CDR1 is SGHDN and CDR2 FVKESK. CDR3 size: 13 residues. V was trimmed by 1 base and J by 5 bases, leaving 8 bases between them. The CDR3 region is CASSQVRRTEAFF. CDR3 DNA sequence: TGTGCCAGCAGCCAAGTTAGGAGGACTGAAGCTTTCTTT.

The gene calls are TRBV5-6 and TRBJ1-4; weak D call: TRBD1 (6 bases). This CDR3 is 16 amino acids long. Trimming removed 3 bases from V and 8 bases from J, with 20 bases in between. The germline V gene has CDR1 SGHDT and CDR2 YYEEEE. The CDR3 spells CASSSSSTGIYEKLFF. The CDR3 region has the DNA TGTGCCAGCAGCTCATCGTCTACAGGGATATACGAAAAACTGTTTTTT.

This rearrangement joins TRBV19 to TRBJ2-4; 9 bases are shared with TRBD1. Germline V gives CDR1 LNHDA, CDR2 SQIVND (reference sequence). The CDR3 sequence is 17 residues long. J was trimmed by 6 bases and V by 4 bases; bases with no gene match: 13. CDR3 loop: CASSTTGQGPRGNIQYF. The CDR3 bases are TGTGCCAGTAGTACCACCGGACAGGGGCCTAGGGGAAACATTCAGTACTTC.

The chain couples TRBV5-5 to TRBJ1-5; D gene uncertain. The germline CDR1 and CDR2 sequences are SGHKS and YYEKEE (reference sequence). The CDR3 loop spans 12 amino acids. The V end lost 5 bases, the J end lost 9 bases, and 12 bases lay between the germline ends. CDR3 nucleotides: TGTGCCAGCAGTTTCAGTGGAGGGCCCCAGCATTTT. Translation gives CASSFSGGPQHF.